These 3 T cell receptor beta chains originate from one sample sequenced in a study of control samples from healthy donors and cancer patients. Method: immunoSEQ multiplex PCR; TCRdb's copy keeps in-frame clones and lacks some. The sample shows roughly 130,000 clones, around nine tenths of them seen only once. The sample comprised blood. These receptors all stem from a young man in good health.

Details on this clone: Distinct nucleotide sequences in the sample also encode this CDR3. The chain recombines TRBV18 with TRBJ2-3, with 9 bases matching TRBD1. The CDR3 has 16 amino acids. J gave up 2 bases and V 3 bases, and 6 bases lay outside the gene matches. CDR1 and CDR2 from the germline V gene are KGHSH and LQKENI. For the CDR3, the DNA is TGTGCCAGCTCACCTGCCGGACAGGGGATCACAGATACGCAGTATTTT. As protein: CASSPAGQGITDTQYF.

The rearrangement joins TRBV6-5 to TRBJ2-5, with unresolved D. The CDR3 is made up of 10 amino acids. CDR1 is MNHEY, CDR2 SVGAGI, per germline. V was trimmed by 10 bases and J by 7 bases, leaving 10 bases between them. CDR3 coding DNA: TGTGCCACCTATTCGGGGACCCAGTACTTC. Its translation is CATYSGTQYF.

Regarding this clone: The same CDR3 also results from other DNA sequences found in this sample. The V call is TRBV28, the J call TRBJ1-2, with no clear D. Per germline, CDR1 MDHEN and CDR2 SYDVKM. The CDR3 has 14 amino acids. Trimming removed 6 bases at V and 0 bases at J, with 11 bases between. CDR3 sequence reads: CASRVPLANYGYTF. The CDR3 DNA sequence: TGTGCCAGCAGAGTTCCCCTAGCTAACTATGGCTACACCTTC.